One and the same sample provided the 27 T cell receptor beta chains below, sequenced in a study of monozygotic twins with inflammatory bowel disease. No DNA is given; TCRdb re-called the 5' RACE reads and lists each CDR3 protein once. The sample totals about 210,000 distinct CDR3 sequences. Sequenced sample: blood. These receptors were collected from a human donor with ulcerative colitis or Crohn's disease, or a healthy co-twin of an affected twin (not recorded which).

This CDR3 reads CASSQLVTGTGKKGGYTF. This chain connects TRBV3-1 to TRBJ1-2; TCRdb's D gene call, TRBD1, goes unchecked for lack of DNA. Germline values: CDR1 LGHDT, CDR2 YNNKEL (reference sequence). CDR3 length equals 18 residues.

The chain recombines TRBV15 with TRBJ2-1; TCRdb's D call of TRBD1 is untestable without DNA. This CDR3 spans 14 amino acids. Germline CDR1 and CDR2: LNHNV and YYDKDF (reference sequence). CDR3 sequence: CATSRLNPGDEQFF.

The rearrangement links TRBV6-5 to TRBJ1-5. Germline V gives CDR1 MNHEY, CDR2 SVGAGI. CDR3 length equals 15 residues. This CDR3 is CASSYGRGSNQPQHF.

The V call is TRBV4-1, the J call TRBJ1-4. This CDR3 region has 15 residues. Looked up from germline, CDR1 is MGHRA and CDR2 is YSYEKL. Here the CDR3 reads CASSQSTGTNLPLFF.

This chain joins TRBV29-1 and TRBJ1-5; the D call of TRBD1 rests on TCRdb alone, since no DNA is present to check it. Looked up from germline, CDR1 is SQVTM and CDR2 is ANQGSEA. This CDR3 contains 12 residues. CDR3 protein: CSAGGTNQPQHF.

This chain connects TRBV28 to TRBJ2-3; with no DNA, the TCRdb D assignment of TRBD1 cannot be verified. Per germline, CDR1 MDHEN and CDR2 SYDVKM. The CDR3 spans 16 residues. The CDR3 spells CASSQPYRGPTDTQYF.

The chain uses TRBV4-3 and TRBJ2-1. The CDR3 extends over 15 amino acids. Germline V gives CDR1 LGHNA, CDR2 YSLEER. The CDR3 is CASSPEKSSYNEQFF.

The rearrangement joins TRBV7-9 to TRBJ1-4; TCRdb selects TRBD1, and the lack of DNA leaves this call unchecked. The germline V gene has CDR1 SEHNR and CDR2 FQNEAQ (reference sequence). The CDR3 runs 16 residues. The CDR3 reads CASSLGTVWLDEKLFF.

The genes are TRBV3-1 and TRBJ1-1. Germline assignment: CDR1 LGHDT and CDR2 YNNKEL (reference sequence). The CDR3 is 15 residues long. The CDR3 reads CASSQDLILGTEAFF.

The chain has TRBV12-3 or TRBV12-4 and TRBJ2-2; there is no DNA to check the TCRdb D call of TRBD2. This CDR3 is 14 amino acids long. CDR3 protein: CASSFGLASGELFF.

The chain links TRBV6-5 to TRBJ1-5. The CDR3 loop spans 15 amino acids. Germline-derived CDR1 and CDR2 are MNHEY and SVGAGI. The CDR3 sequence is CASSYSSQDNQPQHF.

The gene calls are TRBV29-1 and TRBJ2-1. This CDR3 region has 11 residues. CDR1 is SQVTM and CDR2 is ANQGSEA in the germline V gene. The CDR3 spells CSVGHYNEQFF.

The chain uses TRBV20-1 and TRBJ2-3. The CDR3 totals 11 residues. CDR1 is DFQATT, CDR2 SNEGSKA, per germline (reference sequence). The CDR3 loop is CSARDGYFKYF.

The chain has TRBV2 and TRBJ2-2. Germline lookup yields CDR1 SNHLY and CDR2 FYNNEI. The length of the CDR3 is 13 residues. The CDR3: CASSGLRTGELFF.

This chain links TRBV29-1 with TRBJ2-3; TCRdb returns TRBD2, unconfirmable since there is no DNA. The CDR3 extends over 18 amino acids. The germline gives CDR1 SQVTM, CDR2 ANQGSEA. CDR3 residues: CSVVGLAGGLQGTDTQYF.

The CDR3 region is CSARWDFNTEAFF. The chain has TRBV20-1 and TRBJ1-1. This CDR3 region has 13 residues. The V gene's germline CDR1 is DFQATT and CDR2 SNEGSKA (reference sequence).

The chain uses TRBV7-6 and TRBJ2-3; the TCRdb call, TRBD2, lacks DNA for checking. Looked up from germline, CDR1 is SGHVS and CDR2 is FNYEAQ. The length of the CDR3 is 16 residues. The CDR3 spells CASSLAMVAGTDTQYF.

The gene calls are TRBV18 and TRBJ2-7. CDR3 length: 14 residues. Looked up from germline, CDR1 is KGHSH and CDR2 is LQKENI. The CDR3 spells CASSPEGYTYEQYF.

The chain couples TRBV12-3 or TRBV12-4 to TRBJ1-1. The CDR3 has 12 residues. The chain's CDR3 is CASSPGLMGAFF.

This rearrangement joins TRBV4-1 to TRBJ1-5; TCRdb proposes TRBD1, but this gene call is untestable without DNA. CDR3 length equals 16 residues. CDR1 and CDR2 (germline): MGHRA, YSYEKL. The CDR3 loop reads CASSQVMTGISEPQHF.

The chain couples TRBV7-3 to TRBJ2-1; TCRdb lists TRBD2, though no DNA is available to test this call. CDR3 length equals 15 residues. CDR1 is SGHTA and CDR2 is FQGTGA in the germline V gene. This CDR3 reads CASSQSSGGASEQFF. Supplemented by reference TRBV7-3 and TRBJ2-1, the full variable domain reads GAGVSQTPSNKVTEKGKYVELRCDPISGHTALYWYRQSLGQGPEFLIYFQGTGAADDSGLPNDRFFAVRPEGSVSTLKIQRTERGDSAVYLCASSQSSGGASEQFFGPGTRLTVL.

This chain connects TRBV3-1 to TRBJ1-5; the TCRdb D gene call, TRBD1, has no DNA to confirm it. The CDR3 has 15 amino acids. CDR1 and CDR2 from the germline V gene are LGHDT and YNNKEL (reference sequence). CDR3 residues: CASSQGDSRFQPQHF.

The V gene is TRBV3-1, the J gene TRBJ2-5. Germline assignment: CDR1 LGHDT and CDR2 YNNKEL (reference sequence). CDR3 length: 12 amino acids. The CDR3 loop is CASSLRQETQYF.

The chain couples TRBV5-1 to TRBJ2-3; TCRdb picks TRBD2, but there is no DNA to check that call. Germline V lookup: CDR1 SGHRS, CDR2 YFSETQ. The CDR3 runs 18 residues. The chain's CDR3 is CASSLGARGPASTDTQYF.

CDR3 region: CASSRRGGEQYF. The chain recombines TRBV3-1 with TRBJ2-7; TCRdb lists TRBD1, though no DNA is available to test this call. Germline lookup yields CDR1 LGHDT and CDR2 YNNKEL (reference sequence). CDR3 length equals 12 residues.

CDR3 amino acids: CSVYGTANTEAFF. V gene TRBV29-1 combines with J gene TRBJ1-1; TCRdb's D call, TRBD1, is unchecked because there is no DNA. This CDR3 spans 13 amino acids. Per germline, CDR1 SQVTM and CDR2 ANQGSEA. Full variable domain (remainder filled in from reference TRBV29-1 and TRBJ1-1): SAVISQKPSRDICQRGTSLTIQCQVDSQVTMMFWYRQQPGQSLTLIATANQGSEATYESGFVIDKFPISRPNLTFSTLTVSNMSPEDSSIYLCSVYGTANTEAFFGQGTRLTVV.

CDR3 sequence: CSVGLAGGRTGELFF. The chain couples TRBV29-1 to TRBJ2-2; TCRdb outputs TRBD2, but without DNA this stays unchecked. This CDR3 is 15 amino acids long. Looked up from germline, CDR1 is SQVTM and CDR2 is ANQGSEA.